A selection of T cell receptor beta chains follows, all from one sample in a study of cytomegalovirus exposure and HLA in healthy donors. Some clones are missing from TCRdb's copy, which holds only in-frame ones; the method was immunoSEQ multiplex PCR. The table lists 100,000 to 150,000 clones, about 15% of them singletons. The sample consisted of PBMCs. The receptors come from a female donor in good health and CMV-seropositive. The CDR3 runs from the conserved cysteine through the conserved F or W. The order of the fields is CDR3 protein, CDR3 DNA, clone size, D gene, J gene, V gene. A D gene is named only where the DNA matches it firmly. Only part of the rows carry a size: once, few, many, or a class if the clone is expanded.

CDR3: CSAAQGDGYTF; DNA: TGCAGCGCCGCACAGGGCGATGGCTACACCTTC; size: .; D: .; J: TRBJ1-2; V: TRBV29-1
CDR3: CASSEQPLLAGGGELFF; DNA: TGTGCCAGCAGTGAACAACCCCTACTAGCGGGAGGCGGGGAGCTGTTTTTT; size: .; D: TRBD2; J: TRBJ2-2; V: TRBV6-1
CDR3: CASSPPWASANTGELFF; DNA: TGTGCCAGCAGCCCACCGTGGGCTAGCGCGAACACCGGGGAGCTGTTTTTT; size: .; D: .; J: TRBJ2-2; V: TRBV7-2
CDR3: CASSLGTSGHLGF; DNA: TGTGCCAGCAGCCTGGGGACTAGCGGCCATTTAGGCTTC; size: few; D: TRBD2; J: TRBJ2-7; V: TRBV7-9
CDR3: CASSYSRHTEAFF; DNA: TGTGCCAGCAGTTACTCGAGGCACACTGAAGCTTTCTTT; size: .; D: .; J: TRBJ1-1; V: TRBV6-5
CDR3: CASRIGVVRRNTEAFF; DNA: TGTGCCAGCCGAATCGGGGTTGTGAGAAGGAACACTGAAGCTTTCTTT; size: .; D: .; J: TRBJ1-1; V: TRBV5-6
CDR3: CASSLSPGTSFSYEQYF; DNA: TGTGCCAGCAGCCTCTCCCCCGGGACTAGCTTCTCCTACGAGCAGTACTTC; size: few; D: TRBD2; J: TRBJ2-7; V: TRBV7-3
CDR3: CKGHANTEAFF; DNA: TGCAAGGGACACGCGAACACTGAAGCTTTCTTT; size: .; D: .; J: TRBJ1-1; V: TRBV20-1
CDR3: CASSQALSQETQYF; DNA: TGCGCCAGCAGCCAAGCCCTCAGCCAAGAGACCCAGTACTTC; size: few; D: .; J: TRBJ2-5; V: TRBV4-3
CDR3: CASSIDQGQHFILDQPQHF; DNA: TGTGCCAGTAGTATAGACCAGGGACAGCATTTTATACTGGATCAGCCCCAGCATTTT; size: few; D: TRBD1; J: TRBJ1-5; V: TRBV19
CDR3: CASSLIPDGGYTF; DNA: TGCGCCAGCAGCTTGATTCCCGACGGGGGCTACACCTTC; size: few; D: .; J: TRBJ1-2; V: TRBV5-1
CDR3: CAWSVGWRGGTGELFF; DNA: TGTGCCTGGAGTGTCGGTTGGAGGGGAGGGACCGGGGAGCTGTTTTTT; size: few; D: TRBD2; J: TRBJ2-2; V: TRBV30
CDR3: CASSPTGGRAGANVLTF; DNA: TGTGCCAGCAGTCCAACAGGGGGCCGTGCTGGGGCCAACGTCCTGACTTTC; size: .; D: TRBD1; J: TRBJ2-6; V: TRBV28
CDR3: CASSLGGTGPRVYGYTF; DNA: TGCGCCAGCAGCTTGGGGGGGACAGGGCCGCGCGTCTATGGCTACACCTTC; size: few; D: TRBD1; J: TRBJ1-2; V: TRBV5-1
CDR3: CASSISERETQYF; DNA: TGTGCCAGTAGTATTAGTGAGCGAGAGACCCAGTACTTC; size: .; D: .; J: TRBJ2-5; V: TRBV19
CDR3: CASSLVSGRYNEQFF; DNA: TGTGCCAGCAGCTTGGTTAGCGGGAGATACAATGAGCAGTTCTTC; size: .; D: TRBD2; J: TRBJ2-1; V: TRBV5-6
CDR3: CASSWGGGPYEQYF; DNA: TGTGCCAGCAGCTGGGGCGGGGGACCCTACGAGCAGTACTTC; size: few; D: TRBD2; J: TRBJ2-7; V: TRBV7-6
CDR3: CASSSDRVGSGELFF; DNA: TGCGCCAGCTCCTCCGACAGGGTAGGGTCCGGGGAGCTGTTTTTT; size: few; D: TRBD1; J: TRBJ2-2; V: TRBV5-1
CDR3: CASSPSGVSGNTIYF; DNA: TGTGCCAGCAGTCCGTCGGGGGTCTCTGGAAACACCATATATTTT; size: few; D: .; J: TRBJ1-3; V: TRBV6-5
CDR3: CASKMTSGNVDTQYF; DNA: TGTGCCAGCAAGATGACTAGCGGGAATGTGGATACGCAGTATTTT; size: few; D: TRBD2; J: TRBJ2-3; V: TRBV25-1
CDR3: CASSLGQLEDTQYF; DNA: TGCGCCAGCAGCTTGGGACAGCTCGAGGATACGCAGTATTTT; size: .; D: .; J: TRBJ2-3; V: TRBV5-1
CDR3: CASSCTGSLNYEQYF; DNA: TGCGCCAGCAGTTGCACGGGAAGCTTAAACTACGAGCAGTACTTC; size: few; D: .; J: TRBJ2-7; V: TRBV5-1
CDR3: CSVAGRLHDGYTF; DNA: TGCAGCGTAGCCGGGAGACTGCACGATGGCTACACCTTC; size: few; D: .; J: TRBJ1-2; V: TRBV29-1
CDR3: CASRQGADTQYF; DNA: TGTGCCAGCAGACAGGGGGCAGATACGCAGTATTTT; size: .; D: TRBD1; J: TRBJ2-3; V: TRBV28
CDR3: CASSRSRLTGGAGYTF; DNA: TGCGCCAGCAGCCGATCCCGCCTCACAGGGGGCGCAGGCTACACCTTC; size: few; D: TRBD1; J: TRBJ1-2; V: TRBV4-3
CDR3: CASSIGWGRNTEAFF; DNA: TGTGCCAGCAGCATAGGCTGGGGCAGAAACACTGAAGCTTTCTTT; size: few; D: .; J: TRBJ1-1; V: TRBV11-2
CDR3: CASSLGLANTYEQYF; DNA: TGTGCCAGCAGCTTGGGACTAGCTAATACCTACGAGCAGTACTTC; size: few; D: TRBD2; J: TRBJ2-7; V: TRBV5-4
CDR3: CAISGLGTYNEQFF; DNA: TGTGCCATCAGTGGACTAGGCACCTACAATGAGCAGTTCTTC; size: few; D: .; J: TRBJ2-1; V: TRBV10-3
CDR3: CASGGGAVSYEQYF; DNA: TGTGCCAGCGGAGGGGGGGCCGTCTCCTACGAGCAGTACTTC; size: few; D: .; J: TRBJ2-7; V: TRBV2
CDR3: CASSLEPGGGTGTQYF; DNA: TGTGCCAGCAGCTTGGAACCGGGGGGAGGCACAGGTACGCAGTATTTT; size: .; D: TRBD2; J: TRBJ2-3; V: TRBV5-6
CDR3: CASSRRDRDFGNEKLFF; DNA: TGCGCCAGCAGCCGCCGGGACAGGGACTTCGGTAATGAAAAACTGTTTTTT; size: .; D: TRBD1; J: TRBJ1-4; V: TRBV5-1